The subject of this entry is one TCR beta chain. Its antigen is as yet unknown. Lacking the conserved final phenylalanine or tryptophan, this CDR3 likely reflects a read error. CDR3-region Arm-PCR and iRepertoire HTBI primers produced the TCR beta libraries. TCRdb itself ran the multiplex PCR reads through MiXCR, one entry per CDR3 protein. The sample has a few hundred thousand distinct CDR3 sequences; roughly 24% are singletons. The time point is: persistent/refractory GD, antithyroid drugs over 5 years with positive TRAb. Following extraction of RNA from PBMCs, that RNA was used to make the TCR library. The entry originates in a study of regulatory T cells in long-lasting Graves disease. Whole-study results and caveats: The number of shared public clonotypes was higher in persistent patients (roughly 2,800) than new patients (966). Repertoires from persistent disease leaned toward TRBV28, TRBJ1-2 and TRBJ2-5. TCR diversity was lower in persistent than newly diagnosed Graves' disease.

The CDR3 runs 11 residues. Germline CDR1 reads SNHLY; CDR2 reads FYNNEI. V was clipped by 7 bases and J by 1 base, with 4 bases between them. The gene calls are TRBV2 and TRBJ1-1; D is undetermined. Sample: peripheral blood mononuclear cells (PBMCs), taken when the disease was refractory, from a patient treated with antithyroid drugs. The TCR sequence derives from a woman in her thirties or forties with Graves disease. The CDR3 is CASTPNTEAFS. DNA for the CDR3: TGTGCCAGCACTCCGAACACTGAAGCTTTCTCC.